This T cell receptor beta chain was recovered during a study of blood T cell repertoires in COVID-19. The junction had 15 bases not matched to a gene; V was cut back by 5 bases and J by 4 bases. The CDR3 is made up of 17 amino acids. Germline-derived CDR1 and CDR2 are SEHNR and FQNEAQ (reference sequence). Clones were read by immunoSEQ multiplex PCR, and TCRdb kept only the in-frame ones, dropping some. Here the sample spans roughly 180,000 clones, more than 75% being singletons. Sequenced input: PBMCs or T cells enriched from blood (not recorded which). The chain combines TRBV7-9 with TRBJ2-7, with TRBD2 matching over 9 bases. The TCR sequence derives from a woman aged 25 to 39 who had recovered from COVID-19. CDR3: CASSPFRTSAGVYEQYF. The CDR3 coding sequence is TGTGCCAGCAGCCCTTTCAGGACTAGCGCGGGAGTTTACGAGCAGTACTTC. Using reference TRBV7-9 and TRBJ2-7 for the parts outside the CDR3, the full variable domain is DTGVSQNPRHKITKRGQNVTFRCDPISEHNRLYWYRQTLGQGPEFLTYFQNEAQLEKSRLLSDRFSAERPKGSFSTLEIQRTEQGDSAMYLCASSPFRTSAGVYEQYFGPGTRLTVT.